The 28 T cell receptor beta chains reported below all come from one sample, sequenced in a study of blood T cell repertoires in COVID-19 (dated by TCRdb to 2018 to 2020). The receptor library was made with the immunoSEQ multiplex PCR assay. TCRdb retrieved this table from immuneACCESS and kept in-frame rearrangements only. Not all clones are present; in checked studies, unresolved V genes account for under half, and no reason is known for the remainder. Present in this sample are around 330,000 clones, roughly 90% of which were seen just once. The ten biggest clones cover 2% to 3% of the sample. The sample taken for sequencing was PBMCs or T cells enriched from blood (not recorded which). The source is a man in his sixties who had recovered from COVID-19.

V is TRBV7-2 and J is TRBJ2-1, with unresolved D. The V gene lost 0 bases and the J gene lost 6 bases, with 12 bases spanning the gap. CDR1 and CDR2 from the germline V gene are SGHTA and FQGNSA. The CDR3 totals 15 residues. The CDR3 protein is CASSLAFPLRNEQFF. CDR3 DNA sequence: TGTGCCAGCAGCTTAGCTTTTCCCCTTCGCAATGAGCAGTTCTTC.

The chain carries TRBV11-3 and TRBJ2-1, with D possibly being TRBD1 (6 bases). The CDR3 loop spans 16 amino acids. Per the germline V gene, CDR1 is SGHNT and CDR2 is YENEEA. Trimming removed 3 bases from V and 2 bases from J, with 14 bases in between. The CDR3 DNA sequence: TGTGCCAGCAGCTTCCAGGGGAATGTCCCCTACAATGAGCAGTTCTTC. Protein product: CASSFQGNVPYNEQFF.

This chain connects TRBV2 to TRBJ2-6; 12 nucleotides agree with TRBD2. The CDR3 loop spans 18 amino acids. V was pared by 7 bases and J by 0 bases, with 7 bases of the junction left unmatched. Germline V gene sequence: CDR1 SNHLY, CDR2 FYNNEI. CDR3 bases: TGTGCCAGCACTCAGACTAGCGGGAGACCCTCTGGGGCCAACGTCCTGACTTTC. The encoded protein is CASTQTSGRPSGANVLTF.

This chain joins TRBV12-3 or TRBV12-4 and TRBJ1-2; unclear D gene. The CDR3 totals 12 residues. Trimming took off 2 bases at V and 4 bases at J, with 5 bases between the two ends. In DNA, the CDR3 is TGTGCCAGCAGTTTAACGGGCTATGGCTACACCTTC. Protein: CASSLTGYGYTF.

The CDR3 sequence: CASRGQTGEQFF. Written as DNA, the CDR3 is TGTGCCAGCAGGGGCCAAACAGGGGAGCAGTTCTTC. The chain is built from TRBV2 and TRBJ2-1; D possibly corresponds to TRBD1 (6 bases). The CDR3 spans 12 residues. From germline, CDR1 is SNHLY and CDR2 FYNNEI. V was clipped by 6 bases and J by 10 bases, with 13 bases between them.

The chain carries TRBV14 and TRBJ1-4; 10 bases agree with TRBD1. The CDR3 contains 16 residues. Germline V gives CDR1 SGHDN, CDR2 FVKESK. V was clipped by 2 bases and J by 11 bases; unmatched bases: 11. The chain's CDR3 is CASSQIIWDRGVKLFF. CDR3 nucleotides: TGTGCCAGCAGCCAAATCATCTGGGACAGGGGTGTCAAACTGTTTTTT.

This chain joins TRBV13 and TRBJ2-1, with D maybe TRBD2 (6 bases). Germline V CDR1 and CDR2: PRHDT, FYEKMQ (reference sequence). Trimming took off 10 bases at V and 6 bases at J, with 22 bases between the two ends. The CDR3 is 15 residues long. CDR3 residues: CATASGLLEGNEQFF. CDR3 DNA: TGTGCCACGGCTTCGGGGCTGCTGGAGGGCAATGAGCAGTTCTTC.

The V call is TRBV27, the J call TRBJ1-6; 10 bases match TRBD1. CDR1 MNHEY and CDR2 SMNVEV come from the germline V gene (reference sequence). The ends lost 7 bases at V and 7 bases at J; junction bases unmatched: 4. The length of the CDR3 is 14 residues. CDR3 sequence (DNA): TGTGCCAGCAAACTGACAGGGGGCAATTCACCCCTCCACTTT. Translated: CASKLTGGNSPLHF.

Regarding this clone: Other DNA sequences of this sample code for an identical CDR3. V is TRBV5-1 and J is TRBJ1-1; the match to TRBD1 covers 7 bases. Trimming removed 4 bases from V and 0 bases from J; junction bases left unmatched: 3. Per the germline V gene, CDR1 is SGHRS and CDR2 is YFSETQ. This CDR3 spans 14 amino acids. CDR3 nucleotide sequence: TGCGCCAGCAGCCCGACAGGGATGAACACTGAAGCTTTCTTT. Its translation is CASSPTGMNTEAFF.

This chain joins TRBV12-3 or TRBV12-4 and TRBJ1-2; TRBD1 agrees at 9 bases. The CDR3 loop spans 13 amino acids. With 3 bases clipped from V and 8 bases from J, the junction kept 4 bases outside the gene matches. The CDR3 DNA sequence: TGTGCCAGCAGTTTGGACAGGGGTCGGGGCTACACCTTC. Translated: CASSLDRGRGYTF.

The chain recombines TRBV19 with TRBJ2-7; 11 nucleotides match TRBD2. Germline CDR1 is LNHDA and CDR2 is SQIVND (reference sequence). This CDR3 has 15 amino acids. V lost 1 base, J lost 5 bases, and 4 bases stayed unmatched. CDR3 DNA sequence: TGTGCCAGTAGTATAGTCGGACTAGCGGGCCACGAGCAGTACTTC. Protein: CASSIVGLAGHEQYF.

The V gene is TRBV2, the J gene TRBJ1-6; no clear D. Germline V gene data show CDR1 as SNHLY and CDR2 as FYNNEI. The CDR3 length is 15 residues. The V and J ends lost 6 bases and 5 bases respectively, with 14 bases between them. The DNA of the CDR3 is TGTGCCAGCAGGAGAACAGACCTCAATAATTCACCCCTCCACTTT. Amino acid sequence: CASRRTDLNNSPLHF.

The chain has TRBV20-1 and TRBJ2-5; 10 bases are shared with TRBD2. The CDR3 runs 11 residues. With V trimmed by 4 bases and J by 10 bases, 3 bases remained unmatched. CDR1 is DFQATT and CDR2 is SNEGSKA in the germline V gene (reference sequence). The CDR3 region is CSATSGSLQYF. Here the CDR3 DNA reads TGCAGTGCTACTAGCGGGAGCCTCCAGTACTTC.

The chain links TRBV4-3 to TRBJ1-5, with 7 nucleotides matching TRBD1. Germline V gene sequence: CDR1 LGHNA, CDR2 YSLEER. V lost 0 bases and J lost 1; bases outside the gene matches: 9. The CDR3 length is 18 residues. CDR3 residues: CASSQDWHRGSSNQPQHF. The CDR3 DNA reads TGCGCCAGCAGCCAAGATTGGCACAGGGGTTCGAGCAATCAGCCCCAGCATTTT.

This chain links TRBV3-1 (or the pseudogene TRBV3-2) with TRBJ2-5; 13 bases agree with TRBD2. From germline, CDR1 is LGHDT and CDR2 YNNKEL (reference sequence). The J segment lost 1 base and the V segment lost 1 base, leaving 3 bases of the junction unmatched. The CDR3 length is 17 residues. DNA for the CDR3: TGTGCCAGCAGCCAAGCGGGACTAGCGGGGCCCCAAGAGACCCAGTACTTC. This sequence encodes CASSQAGLAGPQETQYF.

The rearrangement uses TRBV4-1 and TRBJ2-1, with D perhaps matching TRBD1 (5 bases). The CDR3 contains 13 residues. Germline loops: CDR1 MGHRA, CDR2 YSYEKL. The V end was cut by 6 bases, the J end by 8 bases, with 14 bases between. CDR3 amino acids: CASRDILSYEQFF. The DNA for the CDR3 is TGCGCCAGCAGGGACATCCTTTCGTATGAGCAGTTCTTC.

The genes are TRBV5-1 and TRBJ2-3, with TRBD2 identical over 10 bases. The V gene's germline CDR1 is SGHRS and CDR2 YFSETQ. CDR3 length: 16 residues. V dropped 0 bases and J dropped 1; count of bases not matched to a gene: 2. CDR3 amino acids: CASSLELAGGTDTQYF. The CDR3 coding sequence is TGCGCCAGCAGCTTGGAGCTAGCGGGGGGCACAGATACGCAGTATTTT.

This clone has more than one count but fewer than ten. The gene calls are TRBV19 and TRBJ1-2, with D perhaps matching TRBD1 (6 bases). Germline V gene data show CDR1 as LNHDA and CDR2 as SQIVND (reference sequence). The V end lost 7 bases, the J end lost 7 bases, and 16 bases lay between the germline ends. The CDR3 runs to 13 residues. This CDR3 is CASTNPGGFGYTF. The CDR3 bases are TGTGCCAGTACCAATCCGGGGGGCTTTGGCTACACCTTC.

This chain uses TRBV29-1 with TRBJ2-1; TRBD1 might be the D (8 bases). Germline values: CDR1 SQVTM, CDR2 ANQGSEA. The V gene lost 7 bases and the J gene lost 9 bases, with 19 bases spanning the gap. CDR3 length: 13 residues. The CDR3 region is CSALDREGSEQFF. The CDR3 region has the DNA TGCAGCGCTTTGGACAGGGAGGGGAGTGAGCAGTTCTTC.

V usage is TRBV5-1 and J usage is TRBJ1-4, with D possibly being TRBD1 (5 bases). This CDR3 spans 13 amino acids. CDR1 SGHRS and CDR2 YFSETQ come from the germline V gene. The V end lost 1 base, the J end lost 8 bases, and 9 bases lay between the germline ends. The DNA of the CDR3 is TGCGCCAGCAGCTTGTACTCAGGGGAAAAACTGTTTTTT. This sequence encodes CASSLYSGEKLFF.

This clone was counted a single time. This sequence joins TRBV5-1 and TRBJ2-3; D is uncertain. The CDR3 is 15 residues long. Germline-derived CDR1 and CDR2 are SGHRS and YFSETQ. The V and J ends lost 2 bases and 0 bases respectively, with 10 bases between them. The CDR3 nucleotides are TGCGCCAGCAGCTTCGTATCCCCTAGCACAGATACGCAGTATTTT. This sequence encodes CASSFVSPSTDTQYF.

This chain joins TRBV6-5 and TRBJ1-6; D uncertain. Germline CDR1 MNHEY, CDR2 SVGAGI. V lost 6 bases, J lost 7 bases, and 16 bases lay in between. The CDR3 is 15 amino acids. The CDR3 loop reads CASSPLGPRNSPLHF. In DNA form, the CDR3 reads TGTGCCAGCAGCCCCCTTGGGCCGCGAAATTCACCCCTCCACTTT.

The V gene is TRBV3-1 (or the pseudogene TRBV3-2), the J gene TRBJ2-7; 11 bases line up with TRBD2. The CDR3 extends over 17 amino acids. Per the germline V gene, CDR1 is LGHDT and CDR2 is YNNKEL (reference sequence). Trimming cost V 0 bases and J 4 bases; bases outside gene matches: 8. The CDR3, as DNA: TGTGCCAGCAGCCAAGATCTTACACTAGCGGGAGTTTACGAGCAGTACTTC. Amino acids: CASSQDLTLAGVYEQYF.

This chain joins TRBV9 and TRBJ2-2; 11 bases line up with TRBD2. J was trimmed by 6 bases and V by 1 base; bases with no gene match: 11. CDR1 SGDLS and CDR2 YYNGEE come from the germline V gene. The CDR3 runs to 18 residues. The CDR3: CASSVLPLAGVRAGELFF. In nucleotides, the CDR3 is TGTGCCAGCAGCGTACTGCCACTAGCGGGAGTAAGAGCCGGGGAGCTGTTTTTT.

This clone was detected only a few times. The rearrangement links TRBV2 to TRBJ1-1; D might be TRBD1 (5 bases). V was cut by 3 bases and J by 4 bases, with 12 bases left in between. This CDR3 is built from 14 residues. The V gene's germline CDR1 is SNHLY and CDR2 FYNNEI. CDR3 in DNA: TGTGCCAGCAGTGATGGCGGGACTGGCACTGAAGCTTTCTTT. This translates into CASSDGGTGTEAFF.

The V gene is TRBV6-5, the J gene TRBJ2-1, with a possible D match to TRBD2 (5 bases). The CDR3 extends over 15 amino acids. V was clipped by 6 bases and J by 9 bases, with 21 bases between them. The germline CDR1 and CDR2 sequences are MNHEY and SVGAGI. CDR3 DNA sequence: TGTGCCAGCAGAACTACGATCCCGGTGGGGAGTGAGCAGTTCTTC. It specifies CASRTTIPVGSEQFF.

V gene TRBV4-1 combines with J gene TRBJ1-1; a weak D match, TRBD1 (5 bases). In germline, CDR1 is MGHRA, CDR2 YSYEKL. V lost 5 bases and J lost 5, with 9 bases in between. The CDR3 length is 12 residues. CDR3 DNA: TGCGCCAGCAGCGAGCAGGGTACTGAAGCTTTCTTT. Its translation: CASSEQGTEAFF.

This clone has more than one count but fewer than ten. The chain has TRBV7-9 and TRBJ2-1; no clear D. The CDR3 has 14 residues. V lost 3 bases, J lost 3 bases, and 9 bases lay in between. The germline V gene has CDR1 SEHNR and CDR2 FQNEAQ (reference sequence). The CDR3 loop reads CASSFQTNYNEQFF. The CDR3 nucleotides read TGTGCCAGCAGCTTCCAGACAAACTACAATGAGCAGTTCTTC.